The following is a TCR beta chain sequence with its context. Antigen specificity is unknown. These data belong to a study of PD-1 blockade in classical Hodgkin lymphoma. Findings and limits, study-wide: Underlying causes for the observed repertoire differences were not defined, possibly disease activity or prior therapy. Complete responders' baseline diversity resembled that of newly diagnosed patients. Significant TCR diversity gains by C4D1 occurred in CD4+ but not CD8+ cells.

Following autologous stem cell transplantation, relapse occurred in every patient, and exposure to brentuximab vedotin varied. Under best response, outcomes were complete response, partial response or progressive disease. The data were produced by immunoSEQ multiplex PCR, yet TCRdb's version contains in-frame clones alone and is incomplete. Of more than 13,000 clones detected, 78% appear once; the ten largest clones hold more than 20%. V shed 4 bases and J 2 bases; nucleotides not matched to a gene: 5. Germline loops: CDR1 SGHKS, CDR2 YYEKEE (reference sequence). The CDR3 covers 15 residues. The chain links TRBV5-5 to TRBJ1-2; 10 bases match TRBD1. The receptor was derived from a human donor with classical Hodgkin lymphoma. The sample in question was peripheral blood mononuclear cells (PBMCs), obtained before the second cycle of nivolumab. CDR3 protein: CASSPRTGGNYGYTF. CDR3 coding DNA: TGTGCCAGCAGCCCGCGGACAGGGGGGAACTATGGCTACACCTTC.